This entry lists 14 T cell receptor beta chains sequenced from one sample in a study of blood T cell repertoires in COVID-19. Clones were read by immunoSEQ multiplex PCR, and TCRdb kept only the in-frame ones, dropping some. Here the sample spans 100,000 to 150,000 clones, over 60% being singletons. The sequenced material came from peripheral blood. The receptors were sampled from a man in his forties or fifties with active or convalescent COVID-19.

This clone was counted once. V is TRBV28 and J is TRBJ2-7, with D hard to call. V lost 6 bases and J 2 bases, leaving 14 bases between the germline ends. Germline V gene lookup returns CDR1 MDHEN and CDR2 SYDVKM. The CDR3 contains 14 residues. The CDR3 DNA reads as TGTGCCAGCAGCCGTACCGACATCCCCTACGAGCAGTACTTC. Its protein product is CASSRTDIPYEQYF.

The chain uses TRBV9 and TRBJ1-4, with D possibly being TRBD1 (6 bases). Trimming shortened V by 3 bases and J by 8 bases, and 11 bases separated the two germline ends. The CDR3 runs to 13 residues. Germline values: CDR1 SGDLS, CDR2 YYNGEE. The CDR3 DNA sequence: TGTGCCAGCAGCGGACAGGCGGACGAAAAACTGTTTTTT. Its protein is CASSGQADEKLFF.

This clone was seen a few times. The CDR3 nucleotides are TGTGCCAGCAGCGTAGGAGTAGCGGGGTCTGAGACCCAGTACTTC. Protein sequence: CASSVGVAGSETQYF. The chain couples TRBV9 to TRBJ2-5, with 8 positions matching TRBD2. The CDR3 length is 15 residues. V lost 0 bases to trimming and J lost 5 bases; unmatched junction nucleotides: 6. Germline lookup yields CDR1 SGDLS and CDR2 YYNGEE. Complete variable domain (other parts from reference TRBV9 and TRBJ2-5): DSGVTQTPKHLITATGQRVTLRCSPRSGDLSVYWYQQSLDQGLQFLIQYYNGEERAKGNILERFSAQQFPDLHSELNLSSLELGDSALYFCASSVGVAGSETQYFGPGTRLLVL.

The rearrangement uses TRBV3-1 (or the pseudogene TRBV3-2) and TRBJ1-2; D unresolved. This CDR3 spans 12 amino acids. V dropped 1 base and J dropped 7 bases, with 7 bases sitting between them. Germline V gene data show CDR1 as LGHDT and CDR2 as YNNKEL (reference sequence). The CDR3 sequence: CASSQVRFGYTF. Here the CDR3 DNA reads TGTGCCAGCAGCCAAGTCAGATTTGGCTACACCTTC.

The chain employs TRBV7-6 and TRBJ2-3; D is unclear. Germline V gene data show CDR1 as SGHVS and CDR2 as FNYEAQ. The V end lost 6 bases, the J end lost 0 bases, and 13 bases lay between the germline ends. CDR3 length: 15 amino acids. The CDR3 spells CASRQTSTSTDTQYF. The DNA of the CDR3 is TGTGCCAGCAGACAAACCTCGACAAGCACAGATACGCAGTATTTT. Based on the CDR3 plus reference TRBV7-6 and TRBJ2-3, the full variable domain is GAGVSQSPRYKVTKRGQDVALRCDPISGHVSLYWYRQALGQGPEFLTYFNYEAQQDKSGLPNDRFSAERPEGSISTLTIQRTEQRDSAMYRCASRQTSTSTDTQYFGPGTRLTVL.

V is TRBV5-1 and J is TRBJ2-7, with D perhaps TRBD1 (6 bases). The germline gives CDR1 SGHRS, CDR2 YFSETQ. V dropped 4 bases and J dropped 0 bases, with 14 bases sitting between them. The CDR3 is made up of 15 amino acids. CDR3 nucleotides: TGCGCCAGCAGCCCCCGGACAGAGACCTCCTACGAGCAGTACTTC. Amino acids: CASSPRTETSYEQYF.

The chain recombines TRBV7-5 with TRBJ2-7; the table's D call TRBD1 went unverified against the DNA. TRBV7-5 is a listed pseudogene. The length of the CDR3 is 16 residues. CDR3 nucleotides: TGTGTCAGAAGCTCCAGCGACAGCCCACGGGTAGAGGAGCAGTACTTC. Amino acids: CVRSSSDSPRVEEQYF.

The J gene is TRBJ1-1, the V gene TRBV19; possible D gene TRBD1, 5 bases. Germline loops: CDR1 LNHDA, CDR2 SQIVND (reference sequence). V was pared by 5 bases and J by 1 base, with 11 bases between. This CDR3 is 14 amino acids long. The DNA of the CDR3 is TGTGCCAGTAGTGTCCGACAGCGGAACACTGAAGCTTTCTTT. It codes for CASSVRQRNTEAFF.

The genes are TRBV6-2 or TRBV6-3 and TRBJ2-1; D is unclear. V lost 1 base and J lost 6, with 4 bases in between. This CDR3 is 12 amino acids long. Germline-derived CDR1 and CDR2 are MNHEY and SVGEGT. The CDR3 loop is CASSYFSNEQFF. The CDR3 nucleotides are TGTGCCAGCAGTTACTTTAGCAATGAGCAGTTCTTC.

J is TRBJ1-3 and V is TRBV5-1; D is perhaps TRBD1 (5 bases). This CDR3 is built from 14 residues. V was clipped by 2 bases and J by 3 bases, with 9 bases between them. In germline, CDR1 is SGHRS, CDR2 YFSETQ. CDR3 sequence (DNA): TGCGCCAGCAGCTTAGAAGGGGTTGGAAACACCATATATTTT. It yields the protein CASSLEGVGNTIYF.

This clone was found many times. The V call is TRBV5-4, the J call TRBJ2-5, with a possible D match to TRBD1 (6 bases). Germline V gives CDR1 SGHNT, CDR2 YYREEE (reference sequence). The germline V and J ends were trimmed by 3 bases and 4 bases, with 10 bases remaining between them. The CDR3 has 13 residues. The CDR3 protein is CASSSGDGETQYF. DNA for the CDR3: TGTGCCAGCAGCTCAGGGGATGGAGAGACCCAGTACTTC.

The V and J genes are TRBV12-3 or TRBV12-4 and TRBJ1-2; D possibly corresponds to TRBD1 (5 bases). Between the trimmed V and J ends, which lost 5 bases and 8 bases, there was a span of 15 bases. There are 13 residues in the CDR3. CDR3 sequence: CASSTGTARGYTF. The CDR3 DNA is TGTGCCAGCAGTACGGGGACTGCAAGAGGCTACACCTTC.

This clone was detected once. The V gene is TRBV5-1, the J gene TRBJ2-1, with D unresolved. Germline CDR1 reads SGHRS; CDR2 reads YFSETQ. The V gene lost 0 bases and the J gene lost 6 bases, with 7 bases spanning the gap. This CDR3 spans 13 amino acids. The CDR3 here is CASSLDSSNEQFF. The CDR3 region has the DNA TGCGCCAGCAGCTTGGACTCGAGCAATGAGCAGTTCTTC.

The rearrangement uses TRBV29-1 and TRBJ2-7; 8 nucleotides line up with TRBD2. Looked up from germline, CDR1 is SQVTM and CDR2 is ANQGSEA. After removal of 5 bases from V and 0 bases from J, the junction contained 6 bases not matched to a gene. The CDR3 spans 14 residues. The CDR3 sequence: CSVTQLAVSYEQYF. The CDR3 nucleotides read TGCAGCGTTACGCAACTAGCGGTCTCCTACGAGCAGTACTTC.